This T cell receptor (beta chain) originates from a study of blood T cell repertoires in COVID-19 (dated by TCRdb to the early 2020s). Study-wide context: Samples from collaborators originated in the United States, Italy and Spain and spanned both the acute and convalescent phases of COVID-19. The prospective study material was composed of cDNA or gDNA derived from T cells, B-cell-depleted T cells, or PBMCs. Subjects who had been exposed to COVID-19, were actively infected with it, or had recovered from it provided the deeply sampled blood TCRbeta repertoires that made up the dataset. The repertoires were released in a freely available public database meant as a resource for research on the immune response to SARS-CoV-2. The samples were drawn from the first 160 participants of the ongoing ImmuneRACE study and from over a thousand subjects provided by 6 global collaborators. Nearly every sample came with metadata listing a de-identified subject ID, COVID-19 status, age in years and sex. Where available, HLA class I and class II types were obtained from metadata supplied by the sample provider rather than from assay-based typing.

Summary of the overall study and its limitations: Clinical and demographic metadata were provided uncurated, with the amount varying by source and participant.

From its cysteine to its phenylalanine, the CDR3 spans 13 amino acids. Kept here is only the CDR3 DNA, which spans 39 bases and is read in frame from base 1. CDR1 KGHDR and CDR2 SFDVKD were looked up in the germline V gene. V is trimmed back by 5 bases and J by 7 bases, and the junction contains 5 bases that no gene match accounts for. Worth noting for this clone: What antigen it recognizes has not been identified. Base qualities are missing; no much larger clone stands one base away.

The immunoSEQ Assay, a bias-controlled multiplex PCR, was used to amplify TCRbeta CDR3 regions from genomic DNA. The authors' pipeline ran thus. The number of nucleated cells in each sample was estimated from the amplification of reference gene primers within the assay. To quantify the absolute abundance of each unique TCRbeta CDR3 rearrangement, sequence reads were collapsed and filtered. For each sample, productive Simpson clonality was calculated as the square root of Simpson's diversity index over productive rearrangements. TCRdb took this table from immuneACCESS and kept in-frame rearrangements with V and J called. Such tables lack part of the clones; where checked against another copy, unresolved V genes explain under half of the gap, and the rest is unexplained. That table furnishes V, J and clone size, whereas the DNA furnished D and trimming. Within this sample are 95,000 to 150,000 clones, with about four fifths of them counted one time only. The top ten hold 16% of the sample.

Collaborating institutions collected whole blood in K2EDTA tubes following their own protocols. For TCRbeta analysis, collaborators shipped samples in one of three forms: frozen whole blood, isolated PBMCs, or DNA extracted from either of those sample types. The TCR was taken from a man between 60 and 75 years old with active or convalescent COVID-19. The sample consisted of peripheral blood. In this chain, TRBV24-1 is recombined with TRBJ1-2, with 8 bases in between that match TRBD1. In nucleotides, the sequence is TGTGCCACCAGTGTGGACAGGGACGGTGGCTACACCTTC. This gives the protein CATSVDRDGGYTF.